What follows are 22 T cell receptor beta chains derived from one specimen sequenced in a study of molecular identifiers for immune sequencing clone quantification. TCRdb re-called the PCR reads with MiXCR, one entry per CDR3 protein. This table has a few hundred thousand distinct CDR3 sequences, roughly 24% appearing once. The specimen was naive CD8+ T cells from blood, with Jurkat cell RNA spiked in. Subset described: FACS-sorted CD8+CD4-CCR7+CD45RA+ naive T cells. The receptor set was obtained from a human donor in good health. Some libraries in this study had Jurkat cell RNA spiked in.

In nucleotides, the CDR3 is TGTGCCATCAGTGCGGGTCCCGTCCCTGAAGCTTTCTTT. Residues: CAISAGPVPEAFF. V is TRBV10-3 and J is TRBJ1-1; D uncertain. Trimming removed 4 bases from V and 6 bases from J, with 12 bases in between. Germline V gives CDR1 ENHRY, CDR2 SYGVKD. The CDR3 is 13 residues long.

The table lists this clonotype with many counts. The genes are TRBV2 and TRBJ1-1; D remains unclear. This CDR3 spans 10 amino acids. Trimming left V 8 bases short and J 7 bases short, with 8 bases between. CDR1 is SNHLY, CDR2 FYNNEI, per germline. The DNA for the CDR3 is TGTGCCAGCCTGGGAGTTGAAGCTTTCTTT. It yields the protein CASLGVEAFF.

This clonotype showed up just a few times. CDR3 in DNA: TGTGCCAGCAGCTTAGAAGGAGGTTACAATGAGCAGTTCTTC. Residues: CASSLEGGYNEQFF. The V gene is TRBV7-3, the J gene TRBJ2-1; possibly TRBD2 for D (5 bases). The CDR3 totals 14 residues. V lost 2 bases to trimming and J lost 4 bases, with 9 bases between them. Germline V gene sequence: CDR1 SGHTA, CDR2 FQGTGA.

Of note for this clonotype: This may arise from a read error, as a much more abundant clone is one base away. The V call is TRBV5-3, the J call TRBJ1-1; D is ambiguous. TRBV5-3 is treated as an ORF (open reading frame) with a function not yet certain. The CDR3 runs 13 residues. V lost 8 bases to trimming and J lost 5 bases, with 16 bases between them. In DNA, the CDR3 is TGTGCCAGCCTCAGGTGGCCGGGAACTGAAGCTTTCTTT. Amino acids: CASLRWPGTEAFF.

The chain is built from TRBV6-2 or TRBV6-3 and TRBJ2-2; D gene unclear. The CDR3 runs to 14 residues. V shed 2 bases and J shed 6 bases, with 10 bases lying between them. Germline V CDR1 and CDR2: MNHEY, SVGEGT. This CDR3 is CASSYPLAPGELFF. CDR3 DNA: TGTGCCAGCAGTTACCCTCTGGCGCCCGGGGAGCTGTTTTTT.

The table lists this clonotype with a count of one. Since a much larger clone is just one base distant, this may be a read error. Given the absence of the conserved phenylalanine or tryptophan at the CDR3 end, a read error is likely. The rearrangement links TRBV4-3 to TRBJ2-7; D call uncertain. The CDR3 has 13 residues. Looked up from germline, CDR1 is LGHNA and CDR2 is YSLEER. The V gene lost 0 bases and the J gene lost 2 bases, with 5 bases spanning the gap. This CDR3 is CASSQDLAYEQYL. CDR3 DNA: TGCGCCAGCAGCCAAGATCTGGCCTACGAGCAGTACCTC.

J is TRBJ2-1 and V is TRBV4-1; D call uncertain. The V gene's germline CDR1 is MGHRA and CDR2 YSYEKL. CDR3 length equals 16 residues. Between the trimmed V and J ends, which lost 0 bases and 10 bases, there was a span of 19 bases. The DNA of the CDR3 is TGCGCCAGCAGCCAAGAAGCTCCCGTTACGGGTCTCGAGCAGTTCTTC. Translating gives CASSQEAPVTGLEQFF.

This clonotype was recorded a few times. One junction end does not reproduce the germline sequence, and a read error may be involved. This chain connects TRBV27 to TRBJ2-7; no clear D. CDR1 is MNHEY and CDR2 is SMNVEV in the germline V gene (reference sequence). The CDR3 contains 13 residues. The CDR3 DNA is TGTGCCAGCAGTTCTACCTATGCCGGTTTAGAACACTTC. This translates into CASSSTYAGLEHF.

This clonotype was seen more than once but under ten times. The V and J genes are TRBV15 and TRBJ2-7; D gene unclear. The V end was cut by 0 bases, the J end by 6 bases, with 15 bases between. The CDR3 spans 15 residues. The germline V gene encodes CDR1 LNHNV and CDR2 YYDKDF (reference sequence). The CDR3 loop reads CATSRDMGITSEQYF. CDR3 DNA: TGTGCCACCAGCAGAGATATGGGGATCACTTCCGAGCAGTACTTC.

On this clonotype itself: A read error may produce the germline difference seen at one junction end. The chain joins TRBV11-2 to TRBJ1-5; D is unclear. This CDR3 region has 15 residues. Germline assignment: CDR1 SGHAT and CDR2 FQNNGV. CDR3 sequence (DNA): TGTGCCAGCAGCTTATCACGGGGTAGCAATCAGCCCCGGCATTTT. It specifies CASSLSRGSNQPRHF. The full variable domain, rest sourced from reference TRBV11-2 and TRBJ1-5, is EAGVAQSPRYKIIEKRQSVAFWCNPISGHATLYWYQQILGQGPKLLIQFQNNGVVDDSQLPKDRFSAERLKGVDSTLKIQPAKLEDSAVYLCASSLSRGSNQPRHFGDGTRLSIL.

This clonotype was detected many times. The rearrangement uses TRBV25-1 and TRBJ2-7; D call uncertain. Germline CDR1 is MGHDK and CDR2 is SYGVNS. This CDR3 is built from 13 residues. V gave up 2 bases and J gave up 2 bases, with 7 bases separating them. CDR3 DNA sequence: TGTGCCAGCAGTGAAATCGGAGCCTACGAGCAGTACTTC. Translation gives CASSEIGAYEQYF.

The V call is TRBV3-1, the J call TRBJ1-1; D remains ambiguous. The CDR3 sequence is 15 residues long. The V gene lost 3 bases and the J gene lost 0 bases, with 11 bases spanning the gap. Germline V lookup: CDR1 LGHDT, CDR2 YNNKEL (reference sequence). This CDR3 is CASSHERNMNTEAFF. Here the CDR3 DNA reads TGTGCCAGCAGCCACGAACGGAACATGAACACTGAAGCTTTCTTT. Full variable domain (rest looked up from reference TRBV3-1 and TRBJ1-1): DTAVSQTPKYLVTQMGNDKSIKCEQNLGHDTMYWYKQDSKKFLKIMFSYNNKELIINETVPNRFSPKSPDKAHLNLHINSLELGDSAVYFCASSHERNMNTEAFFGQGTRLTVV.

This clonotype was counted ten times or more. This chain joins TRBV12-3 or TRBV12-4 and TRBJ2-2; 7 bases fit TRBD1. With 7 bases clipped from V and 6 bases from J, the junction kept 14 bases outside the gene matches. The length of the CDR3 is 16 residues. The CDR3 is CASKTPGTVGPGELFF. In nucleotides, the CDR3 is TGTGCCAGCAAAACCCCCGGGACAGTCGGTCCCGGGGAGCTGTTTTTT.

This clonotype has only a few counts. The chain recombines TRBV12-3 or TRBV12-4 with TRBJ2-3, with TRBD2 matching over 16 bases. The CDR3 runs to 17 residues. The junction had 4 bases not matched to a gene; V was cut back by 6 bases and J by 1 base. The CDR3 region is CASRGLAGGLGTDTQYF. The CDR3 nucleotides read TGTGCCAGCAGGGGACTAGCGGGGGGGCTTGGCACAGATACGCAGTATTTT.

V gene TRBV6-2 or TRBV6-3 combines with J gene TRBJ2-2; perhaps TRBD1 as D (6 bases). This CDR3 is built from 15 residues. Germline V gene data show CDR1 as MNHEY and CDR2 as SVGEGT. V lost 6 bases, J lost 7 bases, and 18 bases lay in between. The CDR3 protein is CASSPTGIENGELFF. The CDR3 DNA reads TGTGCCAGCAGCCCCACAGGGATTGAGAACGGGGAGCTGTTTTTT.

V and J are TRBV7-8 and TRBJ2-3, with 7 bases identical to TRBD2. With V trimmed by 3 bases and J by 1 base, 4 bases remained unmatched. The CDR3 runs to 15 residues. CDR1 SGHVS and CDR2 FQNEAQ come from the germline V gene. CDR3 sequence reads: CASSFERGGTDTQYF. The CDR3 nucleotides are TGTGCCAGCAGCTTTGAGCGGGGAGGCACAGATACGCAGTATTTT.

This clonotype was picked up many times. The chain links TRBV7-9 to TRBJ2-3; no clear D. The CDR3 totals 12 residues. Germline assignment: CDR1 SEHNR and CDR2 FQNEAQ (reference sequence). V lost 6 bases, J lost 2 bases, and 6 bases lay in between. As DNA, the CDR3 is TGTGCCAGCAGACTATACACAGATACGCAGTATTTT. This encodes CASRLYTDTQYF.

The chain links TRBV3-1 to TRBJ2-5; 7 positions agree with TRBD1. With V trimmed by 3 bases and J by 2 bases, 3 bases remained unmatched. Germline assignment: CDR1 LGHDT and CDR2 YNNKEL (reference sequence). The CDR3 is 14 amino acids. CDR3 sequence reads: CASSQGQTQETQYF. For the CDR3, the DNA is TGTGCCAGCAGCCAGGGACAGACACAAGAGACCCAGTACTTC.

This clonotype was found a few times. The chain recombines TRBV20-1 with TRBJ1-3; D is perhaps TRBD1 (6 bases). The V end lost 6 bases, the J end lost 4 bases, and 16 bases lay between the germline ends. CDR3 size: 14 residues. Germline V lookup: CDR1 DFQATT, CDR2 SNEGSKA (reference sequence). CDR3 coding DNA: TGCAGTGCCCGAACCGGGGGGCCCGGAAACACCATATATTTT. Its protein is CSARTGGPGNTIYF.

This clonotype showed up just a few times. The chain has TRBV27 and TRBJ1-1; D is unclear. Germline CDR1 is MNHEY and CDR2 is SMNVEV (reference sequence). Trimming removed 0 bases from V and 1 base from J, with 9 bases in between. The CDR3 totals 15 residues. In DNA, the CDR3 is TGTGCCAGCAGTTTATCTTGGCAGAAGAACACTGAAGCTTTCTTT. Its translation: CASSLSWQKNTEAFF.

This clonotype was recorded at least ten times. The CDR3 sequence is CASRSLPGLAGDTQYF. The DNA of the CDR3 is TGTGCCAGCAGGTCCCTTCCGGGACTAGCGGGAGATACGCAGTATTTT. The chain has TRBV7-9 and TRBJ2-3; 12 bases align to TRBD2. Germline-derived CDR1 and CDR2 are SEHNR and FQNEAQ (reference sequence). This CDR3 contains 16 residues. With V trimmed by 6 bases and J by 5 bases, 9 bases remained unmatched.

Of note for this clonotype: A single base separates this from a much larger clone, so it may be a read error. The V call is TRBV12-3 or TRBV12-4, the J call TRBJ2-1; D is possibly TRBD1 (6 bases). The CDR3 covers 12 residues. CDR3 sequence: CACSLGGREQFF. The CDR3 bases are TGTGCCTGCAGTTTAGGGGGTAGGGAGCAGTTCTTC.